This T cell receptor (beta chain) derives from a study of identical twins. One entry per CDR3 protein, called by TCRdb with MiXCR from the 5' RACE reads. The profile covers around 230,000 distinct CDR3 sequences, with about 6.7% appearing a single time and roughly 15% taken by the ten largest. This clonotype occurred many times. The antigen is undetermined. Findings and caveats of the study: Among monozygotic twins, out-of-frame TCR alpha sharing exceeded what models predicted.

Germline V CDR1 and CDR2: DFQATT, SNEGSKA (reference sequence). This CDR3 is 12 amino acids long. The J segment lost 8 bases and the V segment lost 4 bases, leaving 6 bases of the junction unmatched. The same data also contributed to another study, on T cells expressing NK-cell markers. That paper notes: HCMV seropositivity marked most of the eight sequenced donors; one was seronegative.

The rearrangement joins TRBV20-1 to TRBJ1-2; 8 bases are a match to TRBD1. This sequence was found in a woman younger than 35 in good health. Sequencing was carried out using CD8+ T cells sorted from blood. CDR3 amino acids: CSAKDRDWGYTF. In DNA, the CDR3 is TGCAGTGCTAAGGACAGGGATTGGGGCTACACCTTC.